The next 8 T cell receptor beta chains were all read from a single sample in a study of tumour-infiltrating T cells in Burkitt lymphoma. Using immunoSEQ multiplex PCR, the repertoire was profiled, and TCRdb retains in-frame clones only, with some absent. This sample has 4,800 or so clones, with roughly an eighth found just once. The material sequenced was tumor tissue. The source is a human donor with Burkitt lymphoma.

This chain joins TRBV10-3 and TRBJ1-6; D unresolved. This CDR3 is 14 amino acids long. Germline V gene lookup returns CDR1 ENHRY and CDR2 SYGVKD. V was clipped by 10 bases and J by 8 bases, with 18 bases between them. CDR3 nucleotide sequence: TGTGCCACCGCTCCGGACGCTCGGGATTCACCCCTCCACTTT. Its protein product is CATAPDARDSPLHF.

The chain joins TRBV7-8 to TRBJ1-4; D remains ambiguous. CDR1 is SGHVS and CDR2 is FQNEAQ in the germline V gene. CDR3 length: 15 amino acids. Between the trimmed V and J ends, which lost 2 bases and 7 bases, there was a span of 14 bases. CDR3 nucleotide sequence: TGTGCCAGCAGCTTATTCCGGGCCCCTGGTGAAAAACTGTTTTTT. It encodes CASSLFRAPGEKLFF.

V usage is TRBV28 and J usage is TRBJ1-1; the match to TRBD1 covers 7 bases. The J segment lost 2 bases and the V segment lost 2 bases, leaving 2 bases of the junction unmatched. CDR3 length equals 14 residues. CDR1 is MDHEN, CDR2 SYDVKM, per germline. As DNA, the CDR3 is TGTGCCAGCAGTTTACAGGGGGATAACACTGAAGCTTTCTTT. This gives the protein CASSLQGDNTEAFF.

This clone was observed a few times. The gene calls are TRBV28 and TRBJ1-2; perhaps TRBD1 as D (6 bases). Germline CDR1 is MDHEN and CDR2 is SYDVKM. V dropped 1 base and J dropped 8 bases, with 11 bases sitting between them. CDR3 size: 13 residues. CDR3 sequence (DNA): TGTGCCAGCAGTTTATCGGGAGGGGGAGGCTACACCTTC. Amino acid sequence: CASSLSGGGGYTF.

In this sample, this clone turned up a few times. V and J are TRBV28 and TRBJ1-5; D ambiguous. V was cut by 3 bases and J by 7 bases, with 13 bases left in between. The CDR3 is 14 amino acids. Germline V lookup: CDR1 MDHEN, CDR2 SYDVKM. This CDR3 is CASSLIRWHQPQHF. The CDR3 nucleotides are TGTGCCAGCAGTTTGATACGATGGCACCAGCCCCAGCATTTT.

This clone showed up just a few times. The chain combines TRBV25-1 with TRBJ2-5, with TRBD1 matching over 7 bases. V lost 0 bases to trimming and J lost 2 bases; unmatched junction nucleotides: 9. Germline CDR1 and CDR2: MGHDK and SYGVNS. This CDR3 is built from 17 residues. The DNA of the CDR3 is TGTGCCAGCAGTGAATACCGGGACAGCTGGGGTCAAGAGACCCAGTACTTC. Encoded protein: CASSEYRDSWGQETQYF. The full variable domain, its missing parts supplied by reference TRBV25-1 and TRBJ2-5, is EADIYQTPRYLVIGTGKKITLECSQTMGHDKMYWYQQDPGMELHLIHYSYGVNSTEKGDLSSESTVSRIRTEHFPLTLESARPSHTSQYLCASSEYRDSWGQETQYFGPGTRLLVL.

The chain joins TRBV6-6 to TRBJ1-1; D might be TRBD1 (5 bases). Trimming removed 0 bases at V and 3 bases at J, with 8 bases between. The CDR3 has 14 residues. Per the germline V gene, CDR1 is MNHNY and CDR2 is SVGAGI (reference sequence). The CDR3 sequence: CASSYSATDTEAFF. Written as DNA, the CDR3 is TGTGCCAGCAGTTACTCCGCGACAGACACTGAAGCTTTCTTT.

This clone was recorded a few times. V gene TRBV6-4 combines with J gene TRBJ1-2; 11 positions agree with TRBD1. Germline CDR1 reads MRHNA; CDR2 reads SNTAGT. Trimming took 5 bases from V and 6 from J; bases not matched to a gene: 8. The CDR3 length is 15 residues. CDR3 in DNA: TGTGCCAGCAGTTTAACACCGGGACAGGGGGATGGCTACACCTTC. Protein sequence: CASSLTPGQGDGYTF.